The 8 T cell receptor beta chains listed next were all sequenced from one sample in a study of a mutant IDH1 vaccine in newly diagnosed glioma. Their target antigens are unknown. Time point noted: week 35, safety follow-up. A single vaccine dose contained 300 ug of mutant IDH1 20-mer peptide, and topical imiquimod was used with it. Sequencing used immunoSEQ multiplex PCR; TCRdb keeps in-frame clones, though not all of them. Of roughly 69,000 clones in the sample, 85% to 90% are singletons; the top ten hold 2%. The specimen was PBMCs, collected from a glioma patient whose treatment included an IDH1 peptide vaccine. The receptors originated from a man aged 25-45 years with glioma.

This chain connects TRBV4-1 to TRBJ2-7, with TRBD2 matching 11 bases. CDR3 length: 15 residues. The J segment lost 4 bases and the V segment lost 0 bases, leaving 2 bases of the junction unmatched. The germline gives CDR1 MGHRA, CDR2 YSYEKL. For the CDR3, the DNA is TGCGCCAGCAGCCAAGATCGACTAGCGGGATACGAGCAGTACTTC. Translation: CASSQDRLAGYEQYF.

This chain connects TRBV27 to TRBJ1-2, with D possibly being TRBD1 (6 bases). Trimming left V 6 bases short and J 1 base short, with 18 bases between. The germline V gene encodes CDR1 MNHEY and CDR2 SMNVEV (reference sequence). CDR3 size: 16 residues. The CDR3 bases are TGTGCCAGCAGCCCCGGGACATTTTCCCATAACTATGGCTACACCTTC. Encoded protein: CASSPGTFSHNYGYTF.

The table lists this clone with a count of one. This chain links TRBV7-2 with TRBJ2-5, with no clear D. V lost 4 bases and J 0 bases, leaving 3 bases between the germline ends. The CDR3 contains 12 residues. CDR1 and CDR2 (germline): SGHTA, FQGNSA. CDR3 sequence (DNA): TGTGCCAGCAGCTCGTACCAAGAGACCCAGTACTTC. As protein: CASSSYQETQYF.

The chain joins TRBV19 to TRBJ2-2, with a possible D match to TRBD2 (7 bases). The ends were cut back, 3 bases at V and 6 bases at J, with 11 bases in the middle. Germline V gives CDR1 LNHDA, CDR2 SQIVND (reference sequence). The CDR3 has 14 residues. CDR3 nucleotides: TGTGCCAGTAGTATGGGGGCGGGGGCCGGGGAGCTGTTTTTT. As protein: CASSMGAGAGELFF.

The V gene is TRBV6-5, the J gene TRBJ2-5; 13 nucleotides agree with TRBD2. Trimming took 10 bases from V and 4 from J; bases not matched to a gene: 3. Germline assignment: CDR1 MNHEY and CDR2 SVGAGI. This CDR3 spans 13 amino acids. Here the CDR3 DNA reads TGTGCCACAACTAGCGGGGGGGCAGAGACCCAGTACTTC. Translation: CATTSGGAETQYF.

This clone was recorded a few times. The V gene is TRBV7-8, the J gene TRBJ2-3; D possibly corresponds to TRBD2 (5 bases). The CDR3 runs to 16 residues. The germline V and J ends were trimmed by 5 bases and 3 bases, with 18 bases remaining between them. Germline V gene lookup returns CDR1 SGHVS and CDR2 FQNEAQ. The CDR3 loop reads CASSDLRGFSTDTQYF. The CDR3 DNA follows: TGTGCCAGCAGCGACCTCAGAGGGTTCTCGACAGATACGCAGTATTTT. Full variable domain (outside the CDR3, taken from reference TRBV7-8 and TRBJ2-3): GAGVSQSPRYKVAKRGQDVALRCDPISGHVSLFWYQQALGQGPEFLTYFQNEAQLDKSGLPSDRFFAERPEGSVSTLKIQRTQQEDSAVYLCASSDLRGFSTDTQYFGPGTRLTVL.

The rearrangement uses TRBV19 and TRBJ2-7; 9 nucleotides align to TRBD1. CDR1 and CDR2 from the germline V gene are LNHDA and SQIVND (reference sequence). The CDR3 sequence is 14 residues long. V lost 11 bases, J lost 2 bases, and 10 bases stayed unmatched. CDR3 bases: TGTGCCGGTAAAAGGGACAGGGACGCCTACGAGCAGTACTTC. Amino acid sequence: CAGKRDRDAYEQYF.

This rearrangement joins TRBV7-8 to TRBJ1-5; D not certain. Germline lookup yields CDR1 SGHVS and CDR2 FQNEAQ. V lost 10 bases to trimming and J lost 7 bases, with 17 bases between them. The CDR3 has 13 amino acids. Here the CDR3 reads CATQQAVEQPQHF. The CDR3 bases are TGTGCCACCCAACAAGCGGTGGAACAGCCCCAGCATTTT.